This TCR beta chain was obtained from a study of cytomegalovirus exposure and HLA in healthy donors. Study at large: Earlier findings included about 120 million unique TCR beta sequences obtained from about 170 million T cells.

PCR primers comprised 60 Vbeta and 13 Jbeta primers. Here immunoSEQ multiplex PCR was the method, and the copy in TCRdb shows in-frame clones only, minus some. The table lists about 130,000 clones. Germline V gene sequence: CDR1 MNHEY, CDR2 SVGAGI. The germline V and J ends were trimmed by 7 bases and 1 base, with 10 bases remaining between them. CDR3 size: 13 residues. The sequence was collected from a woman aged 40 to 50 in good health and CMV-seronegative. The specimen was PBMCs. The chain joins TRBV6-5 to TRBJ1-1; no clear D. The CDR3 is CASTPPGNTEAFF. The CDR3 nucleotides are TGTGCCAGCACCCCACCGGGGAACACTGAAGCTTTCTTT.